This T cell receptor beta chain is from a study of Ad26.COV2.S vaccination and SARS-CoV-2 variants. General study results and limits: For non-spike TCRs, breadth in vaccine recipients resembled that in placebo recipients.

Treatment indicated: some 20 received Ad26.COV2.S at low or high dose, single or two shots; roughly five received placebo; per-sample allocation not given. Samples analyzed were those drawn on day 63 after the first vaccine or placebo injection. Expressing Wuhan-strain SARS-CoV-2 spike, an Ad26 vector served as the vaccine. Per the germline V gene, CDR1 is SGDLS and CDR2 is YYNGEE. CDR3 length: 13 amino acids. Trimming left V 5 bases short and J 6 bases short, with 11 bases between. Assay: immunoSEQ multiplex PCR; the TCRdb copy retains only in-frame clones and omits some. The repertoire includes some 520,000 clones, 87% of them detected once, and more than 10% sits in the top ten. In regard to this clone: Its antigen remains unidentified.

This TCR was sampled from a person aged 18-65 years who received the Ad26.COV2.S COVID-19 vaccine or a placebo. The genes are TRBV9 and TRBJ2-2; D is perhaps TRBD1 (6 bases). The specimen comprised peripheral blood, sampled in a trial of Ad26.COV2.S vaccine versus placebo. In nucleotides, the CDR3 is TGTGCCAGCAGGTCTGGGGGCCCCGGGGAGCTGTTTTTT. Translated, it gives CASRSGGPGELFF.